These 7 T cell receptor beta chains were sequenced from one sample in a study of human T cells and chemical hapten exposure. Indicated time point: pre-sensitization, week 0. Treatment here: therapeutic diphenylcyclopropenone sensitization with weekly scalp DPC. A single record per CDR3 protein comes from TCRdb applying MiXCR to the RACE reads. Of tens of thousands of distinct CDR3 sequences in the sample, about 9.2% are singletons; the top ten hold 14% to 15%. Here the sequenced sample was whole blood, taken in connection with sensitization to the hapten diphenylcyclopropenone (DPC). Every receptor here comes from a woman aged 40-49 years with alopecia areata. Some clones in this sample may be carry-over from other donors' samples.

This clonotype was detected ten times or more. This rearrangement joins TRBV15 to TRBJ1-4; TRBD1 agrees at 9 bases. Germline CDR1 LNHNV, CDR2 YYDKDF (reference sequence). The CDR3 loop spans 15 amino acids. V shed 4 bases and J 5 bases; nucleotides not matched to a gene: 5. CDR3 region: CATSITGTGNEKLFF. For the CDR3, the DNA is TGTGCCACCAGCATAACCGGGACAGGGAATGAAAAACTGTTTTTT.

This clonotype was counted ten times or more. V gene TRBV2 combines with J gene TRBJ2-7; D ambiguous. The CDR3 has 13 amino acids. Germline V lookup: CDR1 SNHLY, CDR2 FYNNEI. The V end was cut by 5 bases, the J end by 0 bases, with 8 bases between. The CDR3 reads CASSTLTSYEQYF. CDR3 DNA: TGTGCCAGCAGTACTCTGACCTCCTACGAGCAGTACTTC.

The chain combines TRBV5-4 with TRBJ1-1; maybe TRBD1 (5 bases). From germline, CDR1 is SGHNT and CDR2 YYREEE (reference sequence). Trimming cost V 3 bases and J 6 bases, with 18 bases left between them. The CDR3 runs 15 residues. The CDR3 DNA reads TGTGCCAGCAGCTCATACAGGTCGGCGAATGCTGAAGCTTTCTTT. Translated: CASSSYRSANAEAFF.

This clonotype was seen repeatedly, ten times or more. The V call is TRBV2, the J call TRBJ1-6; unclear D gene. The V gene's germline CDR1 is SNHLY and CDR2 FYNNEI. With 3 bases removed from V and 7 bases from J, the gap between germline ends came to 13 bases. The CDR3 has 15 amino acids. The CDR3 protein is CASSEETLGNSPLHF. The CDR3 bases are TGTGCCAGCAGTGAGGAGACTCTCGGGAATTCACCCCTCCACTTT.

This clonotype was counted many times. The chain recombines TRBV4-1 with TRBJ1-2; D uncertain. Looked up from germline, CDR1 is MGHRA and CDR2 is YSYEKL. This CDR3 comprises 15 residues. The V and J ends lost 3 bases and 2 bases respectively, with 13 bases between them. CDR3 nucleotide sequence: TGCGCCAGCAGCCAGGTTCCGCGTGGGAACTATGGCTACACCTTC. This sequence encodes CASSQVPRGNYGYTF.

Only a few counts were recorded for this clonotype. The gene calls are TRBV4-1 and TRBJ2-5; 10 bases are a match to TRBD2. J gave up 3 bases and V 3 bases, and 4 bases lay outside the gene matches. Germline V gene sequence: CDR1 MGHRA, CDR2 YSYEKL. This CDR3 comprises 15 residues. The CDR3 loop is CASSQVAGGEETQYF. The CDR3, as DNA: TGCGCCAGCAGCCAGGTAGCGGGGGGCGAAGAGACCCAGTACTTC.

The table lists this clonotype with a few counts. The chain recombines TRBV29-1 with TRBJ2-5, with D unclear. CDR1 and CDR2 from the germline V gene are SQVTM and ANQGSEA. The V gene lost 7 bases and the J gene lost 6 bases, with 15 bases spanning the gap. The CDR3 is 12 residues long. The CDR3 region has the DNA TGCAGCGGGGAATTCCGGCCCCAGACCCAGTACTTC. Translated, it gives CSGEFRPQTQYF.